Below, one T cell receptor (beta chain) is given with its context. Its antigen is currently unknown. This CDR3 has 16 amino acids. Germline V gives CDR1 SGHRS, CDR2 YFSETQ. The J segment lost 5 bases and the V segment lost 2 bases, leaving 7 bases of the junction unmatched. This sample is part of a study of identical twins. Regarding the study as a whole: Conclusions were drawn cross-sectionally by statistical analysis, without following the same donors. Fewer insertions characterized abundant cord blood beta clonotypes, whereas memory repertoires showed none.

Template switching (which added a universal primer site) was used, and cDNA carried unique molecular identifiers. TCRdb ran MiXCR on the 5' RACE reads and lists one entry per CDR3 protein. The table includes about 1.7 million distinct CDR3 sequences, about 31% detected once. The sequence derives from a newborn girl in good health. Sequencing was carried out using cord blood. The rearrangement uses TRBV5-1 and TRBJ2-5, with TRBD2 matching 12 bases. The CDR3 nucleotides are TGCGCCAGCAGCTTTCTAGCGGGGGGGCTTTTGGAGACCCAGTACTTC. Translating it yields CASSFLAGGLLETQYF.